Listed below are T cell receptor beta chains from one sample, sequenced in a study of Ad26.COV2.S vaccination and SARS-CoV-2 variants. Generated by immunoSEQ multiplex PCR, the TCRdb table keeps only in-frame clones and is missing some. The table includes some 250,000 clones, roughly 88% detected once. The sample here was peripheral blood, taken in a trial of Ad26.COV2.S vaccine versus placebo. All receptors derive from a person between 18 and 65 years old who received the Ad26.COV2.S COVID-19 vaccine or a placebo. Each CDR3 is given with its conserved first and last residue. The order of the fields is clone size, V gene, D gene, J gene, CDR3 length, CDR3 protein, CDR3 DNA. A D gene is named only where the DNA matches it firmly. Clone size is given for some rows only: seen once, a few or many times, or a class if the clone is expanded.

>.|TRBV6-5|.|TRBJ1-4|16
CASSYSGVPTNEKLFF
TGTGCCAGCAGTTACTCGGGGGTTCCAACTAATGAAAAACTGTTTTTT
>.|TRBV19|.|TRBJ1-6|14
CASSGRIYNSPLHF
TGTGCCAGTAGTGGCCGGATCTATAATTCACCCCTCCACTTT
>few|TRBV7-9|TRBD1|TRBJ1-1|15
CASSPQGGQGTEAFF
TGTGCCAGCAGCCCCCAGGGGGGTCAAGGGACTGAAGCTTTCTTT
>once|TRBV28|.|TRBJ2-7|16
CASSTTDQTLRGGQYF
TGTGCCAGCAGCACCACCGACCAGACTCTGAGGGGGGGGCAGTACTTC
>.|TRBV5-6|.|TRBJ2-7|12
CASSSFIYEQYF
TGTGCCAGCAGCTCCTTTATATACGAGCAGTACTTC
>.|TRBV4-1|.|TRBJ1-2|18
CASSQDGQGMGRGYGYTF
TGCGCCAGCAGCCAAGATGGGCAGGGGATGGGCCGGGGCTATGGCTACACCTTC
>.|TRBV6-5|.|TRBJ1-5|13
CATSRGGNQPQHF
TGTGCCACCTCGAGGGGGGGGAATCAGCCCCAGCATTTT
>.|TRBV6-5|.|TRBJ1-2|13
CASTPGLGLGYTF
TGTGCCAGCACCCCGGGACTGGGGTTAGGCTACACCTTC
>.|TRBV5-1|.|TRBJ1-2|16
CASSPWRGSEDYGYTF
TGCGCCAGCAGCCCCTGGCGGGGCTCGGAGGATTATGGCTACACCTTC
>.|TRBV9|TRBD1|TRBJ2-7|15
CASSSRTGDSYEQYF
TGTGCCAGCAGCTCCCGGACAGGGGACTCCTACGAGCAGTACTTC